Listed below are T cell receptor beta chains from one sample, sequenced in a study of blood T cell repertoires in COVID-19. Only in-frame clones appear in the TCRdb table, and some are missing; sequencing was by immunoSEQ multiplex PCR. The sample carries 250,000 to 350,000 clones, 80% to 90% recorded once. Sequencing was done on a sample of PBMCs or T cells enriched from blood (not recorded which). All receptors come from a woman under 30 who had recovered from COVID-19. The CDR3 runs from the conserved cysteine through the conserved F or W. A D gene is named only where the DNA matches it firmly. Size tells how often a clone was seen (once, few, many) or the class of an expanded clone, and some rows leave it out.

NA	TRBV15	TRBJ2-7	NA	CATSRESRGHEQYF	TGTGCCACCAGCAGAGAATCTCGCGGGCACGAGCAGTACTTC
NA	TRBV30	TRBJ1-5	NA	CAWSVRGNQPQHF	TGTGCCTGGAGTGTACGGGGCAATCAGCCCCAGCATTTT
TRBD1	TRBV18	TRBJ2-1	once	CASSPKTGGENEQFF	TGTGCCAGCTCACCGAAGACAGGGGGCGAGAATGAGCAGTTCTTC
TRBD1	TRBV6-5	TRBJ2-7	NA	CASGVGGREQYF	TGTGCCAGCGGGGTAGGGGGCCGCGAGCAGTACTTC
NA	TRBV30	TRBJ1-2	NA	CAWTLDRTVGYTF	TGTGCCTGGACCCTAGATAGGACAGTTGGCTACACCTTC
NA	TRBV5-1	TRBJ2-1	NA	CASRGGNEQFF	TGCGCCAGCAGGGGCGGGAATGAGCAGTTCTTC
NA	TRBV13	TRBJ1-3	NA	CASSLVRFGNTIYF	TGTGCCAGCAGCTTAGTCAGGTTTGGAAACACCATATATTTT
TRBD1	TRBV28	TRBJ2-7	NA	CASSSGGQGAGEQYF	TGTGCCAGCAGTTCCGGGGGACAGGGGGCAGGTGAGCAGTACTTC
NA	TRBV4-2	TRBJ1-3	NA	CASSPGGEGNTIYF	TGTGCCAGCAGTCCTGGTGGGGAGGGAAACACCATATATTTT
TRBD2	TRBV27	TRBJ2-2	NA	CASTLSGLSGNTGELFF	TGTGCCAGCACCCTGTCGGGACTAAGCGGGAACACCGGGGAGCTGTTTTTT
TRBD2	TRBV6-6	TRBJ2-7	NA	CASSPLGGSSYEQYF	TGTGCCAGCAGTCCCTTGGGAGGGAGCTCCTACGAGCAGTACTTC
NA	TRBV19	TRBJ1-6	NA	CATTGQDNSPLHF	TGTGCCACCACAGGGCAGGATAATTCACCCCTCCACTTT
TRBD2	TRBV7-3	TRBJ2-2	few	CASSYRGGPWDTGELFF	TGTGCCAGCAGCTACCGGGGGGGACCCTGGGACACCGGGGAGCTGTTTTTT
NA	TRBV21-1	TRBJ1-1	NA	CASSPRDREAFF	TGTGCCAGCAGCCCCCGGGACAGGGAAGCTTTCTTT
NA	TRBV28	TRBJ1-1	NA	CASSLEGAWRTEAFF	TGTGCCAGCAGTTTAGAAGGGGCTTGGAGAACTGAAGCTTTCTTT
NA	TRBV27	TRBJ1-4	NA	CASSSQGTNEKLFF	TGTGCCAGCAGTTCCCAGGGAACTAATGAAAAACTGTTTTTT
TRBD1	TRBV13	TRBJ2-7	NA	CASSLGRKGALGEQYF	TGTGCCAGCAGCTTAGGCCGGAAGGGGGCGCTAGGAGAGCAGTACTTC
NA	TRBV21-1	TRBJ1-3	NA	CASIPRTAGNTIYF	TGTGCCAGCATCCCGAGGACTGCTGGAAACACCATATATTTT
NA	TRBV21-1	TRBJ1-4	many	CAREGITTNEKLFF	TGTGCCCGAGAGGGAATTACAACTAATGAAAAACTGTTTTTT
TRBD1	TRBV7-7	TRBJ2-2	NA	CASSPDRAATGELFF	TGTGCTAGCAGCCCGGACAGGGCGGCCACCGGGGAGCTGTTTTTT
NA	TRBV23-1	TRBJ2-5	NA	CASNLGGAYQETQYF	TGCGCCAGCAACCTAGGAGGAGCGTACCAAGAGACCCAGTACTTC
NA	TRBV12-5	TRBJ1-2	few	CASGLEPGEHGYTF	TGTGCTAGTGGTTTGGAACCAGGCGAGCATGGCTACACCTTC
NA	TRBV10-3	TRBJ1-1	NA	CAISESGAGLNTEAFF	TGTGCCATCAGTGAGTCTGGGGCAGGTTTGAACACTGAAGCTTTCTTT
TRBD1	TRBV15	TRBJ2-7	NA	CATGQGDEQYF	TGTGCCACCGGACAGGGCGACGAGCAGTACTTC
NA	TRBV7-2	TRBJ2-2	NA	CASSFQAGNTGELFF	TGTGCCAGCAGCTTTCAGGCTGGAAACACCGGGGAGCTGTTTTTT
NA	TRBV29-1	TRBJ1-2	NA	CSAGAVYGYTF	TGCAGCGCAGGGGCCGTCTATGGCTACACCTTC
TRBD1	TRBV15	TRBJ1-4	NA	CATSREEGQGAAKLFF	TGTGCCACCAGCAGAGAAGAAGGACAGGGGGCTGCAAAACTGTTTTTT
NA	TRBV9	TRBJ2-7	once	CASSPRGAEYEQYF	TGTGCCAGCAGCCCCCGCGGGGCGGAATACGAGCAGTACTTC
TRBD2	TRBV10-2	TRBJ2-3	NA	CASSWTSGSDTQYF	TGCGCCAGCAGTTGGACTAGCGGGTCCGATACGCAGTATTTT
TRBD1	TRBV28	TRBJ2-2	NA	CASRTGVEYGELFF	TGTGCCAGCAGGACAGGGGTCGAGTACGGGGAGCTGTTTTTT
TRBD2	TRBV10-3	TRBJ2-3	once	CAISATSGGTDTQYF	TGTGCCATCAGTGCGACTAGCGGGGGCACAGATACGCAGTATTTT
NA	TRBV28	TRBJ1-1	few	CASSLTGRGSRLTEAFF	TGTGCCAGCAGTTTAACCGGCCGGGGGTCCAGGCTCACTGAAGCTTTCTTT
NA	TRBV9	TRBJ2-7	NA	CASSSHPGGEQYF	TGTGCCAGCAGCTCCCATCCCGGGGGCGAGCAGTACTTC
NA	TRBV6-6	TRBJ1-5	NA	CASSQDGGWNQPQHF	TGTGCCAGCAGTCAGGACGGAGGTTGGAATCAGCCCCAGCATTTT
NA	TRBV19	TRBJ1-1	NA	CASHGIQIEAFF	TGTGCCAGTCACGGGATTCAGATTGAAGCTTTCTTT
NA	TRBV11-2	TRBJ1-2	NA	CASSRNSEGDGYTF	TGTGCCAGCAGCCGGAATTCAGAAGGGGATGGCTACACCTTC
NA	TRBV7-9	TRBJ2-1	NA	CASSLGQVSYNEQFF	TGTGCCAGCAGCTTAGGACAGGTATCCTACAATGAGCAGTTCTTC
TRBD2	TRBV5-1	TRBJ2-2	NA	CASSLGSAGLTGELFF	TGCGCCAGCAGCTTGGGTTCAGCGGGGCTTACCGGGGAGCTGTTTTTT
TRBD1	TRBV7-9	TRBJ1-2	NA	CASSRTGQENYGYTF	TGTGCCAGCAGCCGCACTGGACAGGAGAACTATGGCTACACCTTC
NA	TRBV5-1	TRBJ1-3	NA	CASSPTVGGAGNTIYF	TGCGCCAGCAGCCCAACCGTCGGGGGGGCTGGAAACACCATATATTTT
TRBD1	TRBV3-1/TRBV3-2	TRBJ2-7	NA	CASSQEYRGSHYEQYF	TGTGCCAGCAGCCAAGAATACAGGGGGTCCCACTACGAGCAGTACTTC
NA	TRBV19	TRBJ2-7	NA	CASRDRSASYEQYF	TGTGCCAGTAGAGACAGGTCCGCCTCCTACGAGCAGTACTTC